The clone carrying this T cell receptor (beta chain) was counted between two and nine times. Its target is not known. TCRdb ran MiXCR on the reads and lists one entry per CDR3 protein. Among roughly 100,000 distinct CDR3 sequences listed, about 15% were seen once. This specimen comes from a study of T cell repertoires in cytomegalovirus infection. Across the study: Matching HLA type, along with CMV infection, was indicated by public TCR beta signatures.

Findings and limits, study-wide: Pooled public TCR beta family frequency picked out CMV carriers with the relevant HLA. HLA-C-restricted TCR beta clonotypes specific for CMV led the ex vivo response.

This CDR3 contains 14 residues. Looked up from germline, CDR1 is MNHNS and CDR2 is SASEGT. V dropped 6 bases and J dropped 2; count of bases not matched to a gene: 4. The chain employs TRBV6-1 and TRBJ2-1; 7 bases fit TRBD1. This sequence originates from a human donor in good health (CMV status not recorded). Some clones in this sample may be carry-over from other donors' samples. Sequencing input: PBMCs. The CDR3 region is CASRQGPTYNEQFF. CDR3 bases: TGTGCCAGCAGACAGGGGCCTACCTACAATGAGCAGTTCTTC.